Below are 27 T cell receptor beta chains sequenced from a single sample in a study of cytomegalovirus exposure and HLA in healthy donors. Vbeta (60) and Jbeta (13) primers were used in the PCR. Clones were read by immunoSEQ multiplex PCR, and TCRdb kept only the in-frame ones, dropping some. The table records 120,000 to 150,000 clones, 60% to 85% of them present only once. The sequencing input was PBMCs. Receptors originate from a man between 35 and 55 years old in good health and CMV-seropositive.

The chain has TRBV29-1 and TRBJ2-6, with 7 bases aligning to TRBD2. J lost 2 bases, V lost 4 bases, and 11 bases had no gene match. Germline V gene sequence: CDR1 SQVTM, CDR2 ANQGSEA. The CDR3 is 17 amino acids. CDR3 DNA sequence: TGCAGCGTTGTGGTGGCCGGGAGGTTTCCTGGGGCCAACGTCCTGACTTTC. It translates to CSVVVAGRFPGANVLTF.

Concerning this clone: Additional DNA sequences in this sample encode the identical CDR3. CDR3 DNA: TGCAGCGTTGACAGGGGTGGCAATACTGAAGCTTTCTTT. As protein: CSVDRGGNTEAFF. The chain uses TRBV29-1 and TRBJ1-1, with D maybe TRBD1 (6 bases). CDR1 is SQVTM, CDR2 ANQGSEA, per germline. V was trimmed by 3 bases and J by 5 bases, leaving 13 bases between them. This CDR3 is built from 13 residues.

This rearrangement joins TRBV11-2 to TRBJ1-4; D is ambiguous. Germline CDR1 SGHAT, CDR2 FQNNGV. V shed 4 bases and J shed 5 bases, with 8 bases lying between them. The CDR3 is 13 amino acids. CDR3 sequence reads: CASSSGLNEKLFF. CDR3 nucleotide sequence: TGTGCCAGCAGCTCAGGTTTGAATGAAAAACTGTTTTTT. The variable domain in full, with the rest retrieved from reference TRBV11-2 and TRBJ1-4, is EAGVAQSPRYKIIEKRQSVAFWCNPISGHATLYWYQQILGQGPKLLIQFQNNGVVDDSQLPKDRFSAERLKGVDSTLKIQPAKLEDSAVYLCASSSGLNEKLFFGSGTQLSVL.

The chain uses TRBV30 and TRBJ2-3, with a possible D match to TRBD1 (5 bases). Looked up from germline, CDR1 is GTSNPN and CDR2 is SVGIG (reference sequence). V was pared by 3 bases and J by 2 bases, with 9 bases between. The CDR3 sequence is 13 residues long. CDR3 DNA: TGTGCCTGGAGAGGGGTTCCCACAGATACGCAGTATTTT. Translated: CAWRGVPTDTQYF.

The V and J genes are TRBV6-1 and TRBJ2-7; 9 bases map to TRBD1. CDR1 and CDR2 (germline): MNHNS, SASEGT. CDR3 size: 15 residues. V lost 3 bases, J lost 2 bases, and 5 bases stayed unmatched. The CDR3 DNA follows: TGTGCCAGCAGTGAGGGACAGGGTCTTCCCTACGAGCAGTACTTC. This encodes CASSEGQGLPYEQYF.

The gene calls are TRBV7-8 and TRBJ2-7; weak D call: TRBD2 (5 bases). The CDR3 has 14 residues. Trimming removed 1 base from V and 2 bases from J, with 9 bases in between. In germline, CDR1 is SGHVS, CDR2 FQNEAQ. The CDR3 spells CASSLGGLTYEQYF. The CDR3 nucleotides are TGTGCCAGCAGCTTAGGAGGACTTACCTACGAGCAGTACTTC.

This clone was seen a few times. The chain links TRBV9 to TRBJ2-7; the D gene is possibly TRBD2 (6 bases). Per the germline V gene, CDR1 is SGDLS and CDR2 is YYNGEE. V was cut by 1 base and J by 3 bases, with 11 bases left in between. This CDR3 is built from 14 residues. The CDR3 region is CASSVTGAFYEQYF. Written as DNA, the CDR3 is TGTGCCAGCAGCGTAACGGGAGCATTCTACGAGCAGTACTTC.

The chain links TRBV28 to TRBJ1-5; 7 nucleotides align to TRBD1. Germline lookup yields CDR1 MDHEN and CDR2 SYDVKM. The junction had 6 bases not matched to a gene; V was cut back by 1 base and J by 0 bases. This CDR3 has 17 residues. In DNA form, the CDR3 reads TGTGCCAGCAGTTTATCACAAACAGGGGCTAGCAATCAGCCCCAGCATTTT. Protein sequence: CASSLSQTGASNQPQHF.

A note on this clone: The junction differs from germline at one of its ends, possibly a read error. V and J are TRBV7-7 and TRBJ2-7; D might be TRBD2 (6 bases). The CDR3 runs 14 residues. CDR1 and CDR2 from the germline V gene are SSHAT and FNYEAQ (reference sequence). CDR3 DNA: TGTGCTAGCAGCGCTAATCCGGGGGTTCCCGCGCAGTACTTC. Its translation is CASSANPGVPAQYF.

V and J are TRBV5-4 and TRBJ1-2, with 11 bases that match TRBD1. The CDR3 spans 14 residues. V lost 2 bases to trimming and J lost 7 bases; unmatched junction nucleotides: 4. CDR1 and CDR2 (germline): SGHNT, YYREEE (reference sequence). The CDR3 bases are TGTGCCAGCAGCTTAGAGGGGACAGGGGGTGGCTACACCTTC. Encoded protein: CASSLEGTGGGYTF.

The chain carries TRBV14 and TRBJ2-1; TRBD2 agrees at 7 bases. With V trimmed by 2 bases and J by 9 bases, 4 bases remained unmatched. Germline CDR1 and CDR2: SGHDN and FVKESK. CDR3 length equals 13 residues. The CDR3 sequence: CASSQTPSGEQFF. The CDR3 coding sequence is TGTGCCAGCAGCCAAACCCCTAGCGGTGAGCAGTTCTTC.

Of note for this clone: The junction departs from the called germline gene at one end, perhaps through a read error. The same CDR3 is also encoded by other DNA sequences in this sample. The chain has TRBV28 and TRBJ1-1; 8 nucleotides line up with TRBD1. CDR1 and CDR2 from the germline V gene are MDHEN and SYDVKM. The CDR3 has 13 amino acids. The CDR3 sequence: CATRRQGNTEAFF. The CDR3 region has the DNA TGTGCCACCCGACGACAGGGGAACACTGAGGCTTTCTTT.

This sequence joins TRBV14 and TRBJ2-1; D unresolved. Per germline, CDR1 SGHDN and CDR2 FVKESK. The CDR3 runs 14 residues. The V end was cut by 1 base, the J end by 9 bases, with 13 bases between. DNA for the CDR3: TGTGCCAGCAGCCAAGTATTATCCTATTCTGAGCAGTTCTTC. Amino acids: CASSQVLSYSEQFF.

J is TRBJ2-5 and V is TRBV27, with 8 nucleotides matching TRBD2. This CDR3 is 14 amino acids long. Germline CDR1 and CDR2: MNHEY and SMNVEV (reference sequence). Trimming at V came to 4 bases and at J to 2 bases, leaving 3 bases not matched to a gene. The CDR3 loop reads CASSSGGRQETQYF. The CDR3 DNA is TGTGCCAGCAGTTCGGGAGGGAGGCAAGAGACCCAGTACTTC.

This sequence joins TRBV29-1 and TRBJ2-1, with TRBD2 matching 11 bases. This CDR3 region has 14 residues. In germline, CDR1 is SQVTM, CDR2 ANQGSEA. V lost 4 bases to trimming and J lost 6 bases; unmatched junction nucleotides: 5. The CDR3 DNA reads as TGCAGCGTTGTTTGGCTAGCGGGAGGCAATGAGCAGTTCTTC. Translating it yields CSVVWLAGGNEQFF.

The chain uses TRBV2 and TRBJ1-2; D is perhaps TRBD1 (6 bases). The CDR3 contains 14 residues. V lost 4 bases to trimming and J lost 6 bases, with 15 bases between them. Per germline, CDR1 SNHLY and CDR2 FYNNEI. CDR3 sequence reads: CASSAGGGRHGYTF. The CDR3 coding sequence is TGTGCCAGCAGTGCCGGGGGGGGCCGGCATGGCTACACCTTC.

This chain uses TRBV21-1 with TRBJ2-2; TRBD2 was called by the table and not checked on the DNA. TRBV21-1 is noted as a pseudogene. The CDR3 is 17 amino acids. The CDR3 is CASSKGKGLADTGELFF. CDR3 DNA: TGTGCCAGCAGCAAAGGAAAGGGACTAGCAGACACCGGGGAGCTGTTTTTT.

This chain links TRBV5-1 with TRBJ2-1; weak D call: TRBD2 (6 bases). CDR3 length: 14 residues. Between the trimmed V and J ends, which lost 7 bases and 5 bases, there was a span of 16 bases. CDR1 is SGHRS, CDR2 YFSETQ, per germline. CDR3 region: CASRWRGTNNEQFF. The CDR3 region has the DNA TGCGCCAGCCGTTGGAGGGGCACAAACAATGAGCAGTTCTTC.

This chain joins TRBV5-1 and TRBJ2-7; 9 bases are a match to TRBD1. CDR3 length equals 19 residues. From germline, CDR1 is SGHRS and CDR2 YFSETQ. The V and J ends lost 0 bases and 3 bases, in that order; junction bases with no gene match: 16. The CDR3 sequence: CASSLDPVPGTGNDYEQYF. DNA of the CDR3: TGCGCCAGCAGCTTGGATCCCGTACCGGGGACAGGGAACGACTACGAGCAGTACTTC. Supplemented by reference TRBV5-1 and TRBJ2-7, the full variable domain reads KAGVTQTPRYLIKTRGQQVTLSCSPISGHRSVSWYQQTPGQGLQFLFEYFSETQRNKGNFPGRFSGRQFSNSRSEMNVSTLELGDSALYLCASSLDPVPGTGNDYEQYFGPGTRLTVT.

The gene calls are TRBV5-1 and TRBJ1-1, with 7 bases that match TRBD1. The V gene's germline CDR1 is SGHRS and CDR2 YFSETQ. Losses at the gene ends were 3 bases for V and 11 bases for J; bases not matched to a gene: 10. The CDR3 sequence is 13 residues long. CDR3 sequence reads: CASSSGQAPAAFF. In DNA form, the CDR3 reads TGCGCCAGCAGCTCCGGACAGGCCCCGGCGGCTTTCTTT.

The chain combines TRBV21-1 with TRBJ1-2. TRBV21-1 is shown as a pseudogene. CDR3 size: 17 residues. The CDR3 reads CASSTPRRESQNYGYTF. Here the CDR3 DNA reads TGTGCCAGCAGCACCCCCCGGAGAGAGAGTCAAAACTATGGCTACACCTTC.

The chain links TRBV30 to TRBJ2-2, with TRBD1 as a possible D gene (5 bases). The V end was cut by 3 bases, the J end by 6 bases, with 14 bases between. Germline lookup yields CDR1 GTSNPN and CDR2 SVGIG (reference sequence). This CDR3 comprises 14 residues. The DNA of the CDR3 is TGTGCCTGGAGGCGCGAGACAGAGGCCGGGGAGCTGTTTTTT. The encoded protein is CAWRRETEAGELFF.

V gene TRBV2 combines with J gene TRBJ2-1, with TRBD2 identical over 8 bases. The CDR3 sequence is 15 residues long. The germline CDR1 and CDR2 sequences are SNHLY and FYNNEI. V gave up 4 bases and J gave up 2 bases; unmatched junction bases: 4. In nucleotides, the CDR3 is TGTGCCAGCAGTGTTATGCGGGGGGCCTACAATGAGCAGTTCTTC. Its protein product is CASSVMRGAYNEQFF. The full variable domain, its missing parts supplied by reference TRBV2 and TRBJ2-1, is EPEVTQTPSHQVTQMGQEVILRCVPISNHLYFYWYRQILGQKVEFLVSFYNNEISEKSEIFDDQFSVERPDGSNFTLKIRSTKLEDSAMYFCASSVMRGAYNEQFFGPGTRLTVL.

The gene calls are TRBV30 and TRBJ2-2; D is possibly TRBD1 (5 bases). This CDR3 contains 14 residues. Germline assignment: CDR1 GTSNPN and CDR2 SVGIG (reference sequence). The ends were cut back, 0 bases at V and 5 bases at J, with 10 bases in the middle. The CDR3 here is CAWSVGAGTGELFF. CDR3 DNA: TGTGCCTGGAGTGTAGGGGCAGGGACCGGGGAGCTGTTTTTT.

The table lists this clone with a few counts. The CDR3: CASIRRSPLNTEAFF. As DNA, the CDR3 is TGTGCCAGCATCCGGAGGTCACCGCTGAACACTGAAGCTTTCTTT. This chain connects TRBV6-1 to TRBJ1-1; D gene unclear. Trimming stripped 7 bases from V and 0 bases from J, with 15 bases between. Germline V lookup: CDR1 MNHNS, CDR2 SASEGT. CDR3 size: 15 residues.

The chain has TRBV2 and TRBJ1-1, with D hard to call. Trimming removed 8 bases from V and 8 bases from J, with 9 bases in between. CDR3 length: 10 residues. Germline assignment: CDR1 SNHLY and CDR2 FYNNEI. CDR3 in DNA: TGTGCCAGCTCCGGTGTGGAAGCTTTCTTT. Translated, it gives CASSGVEAFF.

V usage is TRBV27 and J usage is TRBJ1-5; no firm D call. Germline lookup yields CDR1 MNHEY and CDR2 SMNVEV (reference sequence). V lost 5 bases, J lost 6 bases, and 11 bases lay in between. CDR3 size: 13 residues. The CDR3 nucleotides read TGTGCCAGCAGTCCCGTCGGTGTTCAGCCCCAGCATTTT. This translates into CASSPVGVQPQHF.